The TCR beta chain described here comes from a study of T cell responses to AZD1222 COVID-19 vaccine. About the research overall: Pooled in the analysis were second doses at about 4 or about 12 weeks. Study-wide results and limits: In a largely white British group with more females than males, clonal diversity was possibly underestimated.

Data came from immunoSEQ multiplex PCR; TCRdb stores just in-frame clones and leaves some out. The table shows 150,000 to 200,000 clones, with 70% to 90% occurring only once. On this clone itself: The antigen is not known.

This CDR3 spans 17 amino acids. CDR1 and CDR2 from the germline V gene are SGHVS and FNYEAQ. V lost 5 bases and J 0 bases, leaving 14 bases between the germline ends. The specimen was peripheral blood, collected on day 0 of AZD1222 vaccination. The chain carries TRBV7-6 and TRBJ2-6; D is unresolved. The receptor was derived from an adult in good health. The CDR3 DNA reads TGTGCCAGCAGCCCTTACACTCGGAGCTCTGGGGCCAACGTCCTGACTTTC. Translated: CASSPYTRSSGANVLTF.